Included here is one TCR beta chain sequence, with context. It has no known antigen specificity. This may stem from a read error, because a much larger clone lies one nucleotide away. These data belong to a study of tumor-infiltrating lymphocytes in oesophageal squamous cell carcinoma (dated by TCRdb to the mid-2010s). The library was prepared using PCR. Sequenced on an Illumina HiSeq 2000. Using fastp trimming at Q25 and MiXCR clonotype assembly, TCRdb reanalyzed the public sequencing data and kept in-frame beta chains. Rows merge per CDR3 protein into single entries with the most common DNA and genes. This sample gives over 9,500 distinct CDR3 sequences in total; roughly 54% of them show up just once. The leading ten clones occupy around 25% of the sample. Including cysteine and phenylalanine, the CDR3 has 13 amino acids. Solely the CDR3 DNA is kept, with 39 bases framed from the first base. The germline V gene yields KGHSH for CDR1 and LQKENI for CDR2. The germline ends are 16 bases apart after V is trimmed by 3 bases and J by 11 bases.

The sample taken for sequencing was esophageal tumor tissue. The receptor was isolated from a male donor with esophageal squamous cell carcinoma. The rearranged segments are TRBV18 and TRBJ2-5, with the D gene too uncertain to name. The DNA is as follows: TGTGCCAGCTCACCCCGCAACTACAATGAGCAGTACTTC. Its translation is CASSPRNYNEQYF.